Listed below are T cell receptor beta chains from one sample, sequenced in a study of human T cells and chemical hapten exposure. Each CDR3 protein gets one entry after TCRdb re-called the RACE reads with MiXCR. The data show about 360,000 distinct CDR3 sequences, with around 7% seen just once and 8% to 9% held by the top ten. The source was whole blood, collected in connection with sensitization to the hapten diphenylcyclopropenone (DPC). The receptors were gathered from a woman between 18 and 30 years old with alopecia areata. Some clones in this sample may be carry-over from other donors' samples. Both conserved end residues are part of each CDR3. D genes are given only for firm matches. Size is stated for part of the rows, as once, few or many counts, or as a class when the clone is expanded.

J: TRBJ2-5
V: TRBV19
length: 14
D: NA
size: many
CDR3: CASSIGLNQETQYF
DNA: TGTGCCAGTAGTATAGGCCTGAACCAAGAGACCCAGTACTTC

J: TRBJ1-1
V: TRBV6-5
length: 15
D: NA
size: few
CDR3: CASSSQRSMNTEAFF
DNA: TGTGCCAGCAGTTCCCAGCGGTCTATGAACACTGAAGCTTTCTTT

J: TRBJ1-5
V: TRBV6-1
length: 16
D: NA
size: NA
CDR3: CASSEAMGSLNQPQHF
DNA: TGTGCCAGCAGTGAAGCTATGGGGTCTCTCAATCAGCCCCAGCATTTT

J: TRBJ2-1
V: TRBV24-1
length: 13
D: NA
size: NA
CDR3: CATSDRTVDEQFF
DNA: TGTGCCACCAGTGATAGGACTGTGGATGAGCAGTTCTTC

J: TRBJ2-4
V: TRBV18
length: 14
D: NA
size: many
CDR3: CASSPGLAKNIQYF
DNA: TGTGCCAGCTCACCCGGGCTAGCCAAAAACATTCAGTACTTC

J: TRBJ1-3
V: TRBV9
length: 15
D: NA
size: few
CDR3: CASSVGGPPGNTIYF
DNA: TGTGCCAGCAGCGTAGGAGGCCCTCCTGGAAACACCATATATTTT

J: TRBJ1-2
V: TRBV24-1
length: 13
D: NA
size: NA
CDR3: CATSETAHYGYTF
DNA: TGTGCCACCAGCGAAACAGCACACTATGGCTACACCTTC

J: TRBJ2-3
V: TRBV11-2
length: 14
D: NA
size: many
CDR3: CASSPYRTTDTQYF
DNA: TGTGCCAGCAGCCCTTACCGGACCACAGATACGCAGTATTTT

J: TRBJ2-1
V: TRBV20-1
length: 14
D: TRBD2
size: NA
CDR3: CSARDSGGLPEQFF
DNA: TGCAGTGCTAGAGATAGCGGGGGGCTTCCGGAGCAGTTCTTC

J: TRBJ1-5
V: TRBV6-5
length: 14
D: NA
size: few
CDR3: CASSYRRGNQPQHF
DNA: TGTGCCAGCAGTTACCGCCGGGGGAATCAGCCCCAGCATTTT

J: TRBJ2-7
V: TRBV5-1
length: 15
D: TRBD2
size: many
CDR3: CASSLGTSGTYEQYF
DNA: TGCGCCAGCAGCTTGGGGACTAGCGGAACCTACGAGCAGTACTTC

J: TRBJ1-6
V: TRBV13
length: 15
D: TRBD1
size: NA
CDR3: CASSPKTGGDSPLHF
DNA: TGTGCCAGCAGCCCGAAGACAGGGGGCGATTCACCCCTCCACTTT

J: TRBJ2-1
V: TRBV6-2/TRBV6-3
length: 13
D: NA
size: many
CDR3: CASSYSTGSRQFF
DNA: TGTGCCAGCAGTTACTCGACCGGGTCACGGCAGTTCTTC